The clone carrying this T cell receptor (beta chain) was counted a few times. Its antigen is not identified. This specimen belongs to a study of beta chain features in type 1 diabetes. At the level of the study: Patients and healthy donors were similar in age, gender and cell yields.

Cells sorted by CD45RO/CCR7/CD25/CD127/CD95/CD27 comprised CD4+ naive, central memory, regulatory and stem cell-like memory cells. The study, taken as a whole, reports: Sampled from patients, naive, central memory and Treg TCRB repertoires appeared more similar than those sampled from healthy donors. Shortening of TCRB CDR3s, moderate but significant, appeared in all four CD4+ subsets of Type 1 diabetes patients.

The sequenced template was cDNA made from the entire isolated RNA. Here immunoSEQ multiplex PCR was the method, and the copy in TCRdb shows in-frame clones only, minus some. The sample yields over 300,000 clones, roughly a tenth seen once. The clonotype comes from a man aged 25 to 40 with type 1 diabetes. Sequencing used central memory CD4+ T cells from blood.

In DNA, the CDR3 is TGCGCCAGCAGCCATGGGGGGGCTAGCACAGATACGCAGTATTTT. Its translation is CASSHGGASTDTQYF. This chain joins TRBV4-1 and TRBJ2-3; a possible D gene is TRBD2 (7 bases). CDR3 size: 15 residues. Per germline, CDR1 MGHRA and CDR2 YSYEKL. Trimming left V 3 bases short and J 0 bases short, with 10 bases between.